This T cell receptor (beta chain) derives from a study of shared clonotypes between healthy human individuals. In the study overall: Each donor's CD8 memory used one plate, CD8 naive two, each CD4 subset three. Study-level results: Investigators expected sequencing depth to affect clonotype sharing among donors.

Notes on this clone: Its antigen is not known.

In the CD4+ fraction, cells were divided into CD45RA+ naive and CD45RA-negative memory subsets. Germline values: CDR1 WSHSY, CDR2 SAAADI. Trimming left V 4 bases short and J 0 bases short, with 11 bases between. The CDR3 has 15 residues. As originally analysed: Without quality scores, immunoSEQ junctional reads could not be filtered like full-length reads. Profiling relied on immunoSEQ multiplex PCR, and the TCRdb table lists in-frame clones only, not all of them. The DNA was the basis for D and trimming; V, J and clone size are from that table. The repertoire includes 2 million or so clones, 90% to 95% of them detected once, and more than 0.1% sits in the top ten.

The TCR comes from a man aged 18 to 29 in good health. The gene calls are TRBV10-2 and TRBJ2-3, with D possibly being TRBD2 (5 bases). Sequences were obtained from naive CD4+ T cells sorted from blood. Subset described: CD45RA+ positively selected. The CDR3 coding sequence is TGCGCCAGCAGTGTACGGGGTGCTAGCACAGATACGCAGTATTTT. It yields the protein CASSVRGASTDTQYF.